Shown below are 22 T cell receptor beta chains from a single sample sequenced in a study of tumor-infiltrating lymphocytes in localized non-small cell lung cancer (dated by TCRdb to the early 2020s). Libraries came from the immunoSEQ multiplex PCR assay. Entries here come from immuneACCESS through TCRdb and include only in-frame sequences with V and J called. Some clones fail to appear in such tables; in the studies checked, an unresolved V gene covers under half of the shortfall, and the cause of the remainder is unknown. The sample records about 10,000 clones, 80% to 90% of which are singletons. Over 7.5% of the sample is taken by the ten largest. The sequencing input was uninvolved lung tissue not adjacent to the tumor. All receptors derive from a human donor with non-small cell lung cancer.

Here the CDR3 reads CASSPTGYEQYF. CDR3 in DNA: TGCGCCAGCAGCCCGACAGGGTACGAGCAGTACTTC. The V call is TRBV4-1, the J call TRBJ2-7; 7 bases are a match to TRBD1. The trim removed 4 bases at V and 4 bases at J, leaving 1 base unmatched. This CDR3 is built from 12 residues. The germline gives CDR1 MGHRA, CDR2 YSYEKL.

The V and J genes are TRBV5-4 and TRBJ1-1, with 10 bases that match TRBD1. V gave up 4 bases and J gave up 4 bases; unmatched junction bases: 4. Looked up from germline, CDR1 is SGHNT and CDR2 is YYREEE (reference sequence). There are 14 residues in the CDR3. The CDR3 region has the DNA TGTGCCAGCAGCCGGGACAGGGGAATCACTGAAGCTTTCTTT. Residues: CASSRDRGITEAFF.

The chain couples TRBV27 to TRBJ2-1, with 7 nucleotides matching TRBD2. Germline V gene data show CDR1 as MNHEY and CDR2 as SMNVEV (reference sequence). This CDR3 comprises 12 residues. Trimming cost V 6 bases and J 6 bases; bases outside gene matches: 2. The CDR3 region has the DNA TGTGCCAGCAGGCGGGGGTTCAATGAGCAGTTCTTC. Protein: CASRRGFNEQFF.

The chain carries TRBV18 and TRBJ1-2; 7 positions agree with TRBD1. Germline V gene data show CDR1 as KGHSH and CDR2 as LQKENI. This CDR3 comprises 15 residues. V shed 3 bases, J shed 6 bases, and the junction held 10 bases outside the gene matches. The CDR3 sequence: CASSPLTGLTDGYTF. The CDR3 DNA follows: TGTGCCAGCTCACCCCTGACAGGGTTGACGGATGGCTACACCTTC.

This clone was counted once. This rearrangement joins TRBV29-1 to TRBJ1-1, with D tentatively TRBD1 (6 bases). This CDR3 is built from 14 residues. The germline V gene encodes CDR1 SQVTM and CDR2 ANQGSEA. V was cut by 7 bases and J by 5 bases, with 20 bases left in between. Here the CDR3 reads CSADRDNYGTEAFF. The CDR3 coding sequence is TGCAGCGCCGATCGGGACAATTACGGAACTGAAGCTTTCTTT.

The gene calls are TRBV11-1 and TRBJ2-3; D gene uncertain. The CDR3 totals 11 residues. Trimming pared 3 bases from V and 2 bases from J, leaving 0 bases between. In germline, CDR1 is SGHAT, CDR2 FQDESV (reference sequence). The CDR3 DNA reads as TGTGCCAGCAGCTTCACAGATACGCAGTATTTT. Translation gives CASSFTDTQYF.

CDR3 nucleotide sequence: TGTGCCAGTAGTCGGACAGTTTCCTACGAGCAGTACTTC. Its translation is CASSRTVSYEQYF. The chain is built from TRBV19 and TRBJ2-7; the D gene is possibly TRBD1 (6 bases). In germline, CDR1 is LNHDA, CDR2 SQIVND (reference sequence). V was clipped by 5 bases and J by 1 base, with 9 bases between them. This CDR3 has 13 amino acids.

The chain links TRBV5-1 to TRBJ1-4; D gene uncertain. This CDR3 is 13 amino acids long. Trimming removed 0 bases at V and 4 bases at J, with 4 bases between. Per the germline V gene, CDR1 is SGHRS and CDR2 is YFSETQ. CDR3 in amino acids: CASSLGGNEKLFF. CDR3 DNA sequence: TGCGCCAGCAGCTTGGGAGGTAATGAAAAACTGTTTTTT.

This clone appeared a single time. This rearrangement joins TRBV20-1 to TRBJ2-2; D gene ambiguous. The V gene's germline CDR1 is DFQATT and CDR2 SNEGSKA (reference sequence). This CDR3 comprises 11 residues. The V gene lost 6 bases and the J gene lost 9 bases, with 11 bases spanning the gap. The CDR3 DNA is TGCAGTGCCGCCCGAGGCCGGGAGCTGTTTTTT. Protein: CSAARGRELFF.

The V gene is TRBV5-1, the J gene TRBJ1-4; D gene uncertain. The CDR3 runs 13 residues. The V gene's germline CDR1 is SGHRS and CDR2 YFSETQ. V was clipped by 1 base and J by 6 bases, with 7 bases between them. CDR3 in DNA: TGCGCCAGCAGCTTGCTGGAAGATGAAAAACTGTTTTTT. Amino acids: CASSLLEDEKLFF.

The V call is TRBV6-5, the J call TRBJ1-1; 8 nucleotides align to TRBD1. Germline assignment: CDR1 MNHEY and CDR2 SVGAGI. The CDR3 runs 15 residues. Trimming removed 5 bases from V and 4 bases from J; junction bases left unmatched: 9. The CDR3 nucleotides read TGTGCCAGCAGTACCCGACAGGGGTTTACCACTGAAGCTTTCTTT. This sequence encodes CASSTRQGFTTEAFF.

In DNA, the CDR3 is TGTGCCAGCAGCTTTAGCGGGGGGGCAGATACGCAGTATTTT. Its translation is CASSFSGGADTQYF. The V and J genes are TRBV7-9 and TRBJ2-3; 11 positions agree with TRBD2. J lost 4 bases, V lost 3 bases, and 0 bases had no gene match. There are 14 residues in the CDR3. Germline lookup yields CDR1 SEHNR and CDR2 FQNEAQ (reference sequence).

The chain links TRBV7-7 to TRBJ1-1; TRBD1 matches 7 bases. The CDR3 runs to 16 residues. Trimming at V came to 4 bases and at J to 2 bases, leaving 10 bases not matched to a gene. The V gene's germline CDR1 is SSHAT and CDR2 FNYEAQ (reference sequence). CDR3 DNA: TGTGCCAGCAGCTCCAACAAACAGGGGTTTAACACTGAAGCTTTCTTT. Protein product: CASSSNKQGFNTEAFF.

In nucleotides, the CDR3 is TGTGCCAGCAGCTCATGGGGGCCCCAGCATTTT. Translation gives CASSSWGPQHF. V gene TRBV7-9 combines with J gene TRBJ1-5; D gene ambiguous. CDR1 SEHNR and CDR2 FQNEAQ come from the germline V gene (reference sequence). This CDR3 contains 11 residues. The germline V and J ends were trimmed by 4 bases and 9 bases, with 7 bases remaining between them.

The chain employs TRBV11-2 and TRBJ2-1; the D call may be TRBD1 or TRBD2 (5 bases each). The V and J ends lost 5 bases and 1 base respectively, with 15 bases between them. Germline CDR1 reads SGHAT; CDR2 reads FQNNGV. The CDR3 length is 16 residues. CDR3 amino acids: CASSTRQGPSYNEQFF. The CDR3 DNA reads TGTGCCAGCAGCACGCGCCAGGGACCTTCCTACAATGAGCAGTTCTTC.

The chain carries TRBV18 and TRBJ1-4, with D possibly TRBD1 on 5 matching bases. Germline V CDR1 and CDR2: KGHSH, LQKENI. Trimming removed 2 bases from V and 5 bases from J, with 9 bases in between. The length of the CDR3 is 14 residues. In nucleotides, the CDR3 is TGTGCCAGCTCACCAGGCGCAGGGAATGAAAAACTGTTTTTT. It translates to CASSPGAGNEKLFF.

The chain combines TRBV7-2 with TRBJ1-1; possible D gene TRBD1, 5 bases. Trimming shortened V by 5 bases and J by 10 bases, and 17 bases separated the two germline ends. The CDR3 runs 13 residues. Per the germline V gene, CDR1 is SGHTA and CDR2 is FQGNSA. DNA for the CDR3: TGTGCCAGCAGCGTCCTGGGGGGGAAGGGAGCTTTCTTT. Translating it yields CASSVLGGKGAFF.

This clone was recorded only once. The chain couples TRBV9 to TRBJ2-1; D may be TRBD2 (6 bases). V lost 3 bases, J lost 6 bases, and 10 bases lay in between. The CDR3 contains 13 residues. CDR1 is SGDLS, CDR2 YYNGEE, per germline. The CDR3 bases are TGTGCCAGCAGCGGACATAGCGGCAATGAGCAGTTCTTC. As protein: CASSGHSGNEQFF.

The chain combines TRBV11-1 with TRBJ2-4; D uncertain. Trimming took 0 bases from V and 0 from J, leaving 9 bases between them. Germline loops: CDR1 SGHAT, CDR2 FQDESV (reference sequence). The CDR3 extends over 16 amino acids. Written as DNA, the CDR3 is TGTGCCAGCAGCTTAGCTGGGGAACTAGCCAAAAACATTCAGTACTTC. Translated: CASSLAGELAKNIQYF.

The V call is TRBV2, the J call TRBJ1-2, with TRBD1 identical over 9 bases. The CDR3 runs 15 residues. J lost 3 bases, V lost 6 bases, and 8 bases had no gene match. From germline, CDR1 is SNHLY and CDR2 FYNNEI. CDR3 in DNA: TGTGCCAGCAGGTGGTGGACAGGGGATGACTATGGCTACACCTTC. It codes for CASRWWTGDDYGYTF.

This rearrangement joins TRBV5-1 to TRBJ2-2; 10 nucleotides align to TRBD1. The CDR3 is 14 amino acids. Germline V gene lookup returns CDR1 SGHRS and CDR2 YFSETQ. With 4 bases clipped from V and 6 bases from J, the junction kept 3 bases outside the gene matches. The CDR3 reads CASSPGTGAGELFF. The CDR3 region has the DNA TGCGCCAGCAGCCCCGGGACAGGGGCCGGGGAGCTGTTTTTT.

This sequence joins TRBV5-1 and TRBJ1-1, with 8 bases aligning to TRBD1. Losses at the gene ends were 0 bases for V and 1 base for J; bases not matched to a gene: 5. From germline, CDR1 is SGHRS and CDR2 YFSETQ. This CDR3 contains 16 residues. The CDR3 DNA follows: TGCGCCAGCAGCTTGGGACGGACAGGGACGAACACTGAAGCTTTCTTT. This sequence encodes CASSLGRTGTNTEAFF.